This T cell receptor (beta chain) was recorded in a study of cytotoxic CD8 clonotypes in ibrutinib-treated CLL listed by TCRdb under 2021. For the wider study: The cohort included about 15 treatment-naive and eleven to twelve relapsed/refractory patients; 17 to 18 were IGHV unmutated. Cryopreserved peripheral blood mononuclear cells were collected at three points: before therapy, at response, and at either sustained remission or disease progression. All remission and progressive disease samples were collected while patients were still receiving ibrutinib. Partial responses were observed in roughly 24 patients and complete responses in 2; after a median follow-up of 68 months, remission was maintained in approximately 14 patients and progression was observed in approximately 12. Samples at response were collected after a median of approximately twelve months of treatment, with a range of about 6 to 40 months. On average, each sample yielded approximately 250,000 productive templates and about 94,000 productive rearrangements. Longitudinal samples were obtainable from about 30% of the roughly 90 participants in the trial. General findings and caveats noted by the study authors: Public clonotypes were rare and either shrank or stayed stable during treatment, and the rise in clonality at ibrutinib response reflected expansion of private clonotypes. Sampling times were not matched between patients in sustained remission and patients whose disease was progressing, and lymph node repertoires were not examined. Baseline clonality exceeded that of age-matched healthy donors and correlated strongly with circulating CD8+ T-cell counts. An increase in clonality was observed at ibrutinib response, with clonality remaining stable during sustained remission and falling back toward baseline at progression.

This clone was picked up a small number of times. No antigen is known for it. No qualities accompany the bases; no much larger clone lies one base away. On a MiSeq, deep resolution sequencing aimed for a depth between 1 in 1 million and 1 in 200,000 T cells, with each clonotype covered about 9.2x on average. The immunoSEQ hsTCRB Kit was used to generate the TCR beta libraries. The authors' analysis ran thus. ImmunoSEQ Data Assistant and ImmunoSEQ Analyzer were used for data analysis, and V, D and J genes were assigned according to IMGT definitions. Clonality, with values ranging from 0 to 1, was calculated as one minus the normalized Shannon entropy of productive rearrangement frequencies. Only overrepresented clonotypes making up at least 0.05% of the repertoire of each patient were included in the public clonotype analysis. Some twelve repertoires from age-matched healthy donors, obtained from immuneACCESS, served as clonality controls. This immuneACCESS table, as held by TCRdb, lists in-frame sequences with V and J called but not all clones. Of the missing ones, under half trace to an unresolved V gene in checked studies; the others have no known cause. That table supplies the V and J calls and clone size; D and trimming were determined from the DNA. This sample gives hundreds of thousands of clones in total; under 75% of them show up just once. Jointly, the top ten make up less than 20% of the sample.

The CDR3 runs 11 residues from the cysteine to the phenylalanine. Only the CDR3 DNA stays, 33 bases, in frame from base 1. V is cut by 5 bases and J by 3 bases, and the space between the germline ends is 5 bases. CDR1 and CDR2, per the germline V gene, are MGHDK and SYGVNS. The sample's time point label, decoded: 20 to 30 months on ibrutinib. Approximately 2 micrograms of genomic DNA were extracted from cryopreserved PBMCs for TCR beta library preparation. Longitudinal blood samples from CLL patients on ibrutinib monotherapy were analyzed using high-throughput TCR beta sequencing. The patients took part in an open-label, single-center phase 2 trial of ibrutinib monotherapy.

This chain is built from TRBV25-1 and TRBJ2-7, with an unclear D gene assignment. The source of this sequence is a human donor with chronic lymphocytic leukemia. The sample was PBMCs, taken after 24 months of ibrutinib treatment. This receptor carries the CDR3 CASSRNYEQYF. The nucleotides read TGTGCCAGCAGTCGGAACTACGAGCAGTACTTC.